This T cell receptor beta chain was sequenced during a study of preoperative IRX-2 immunotherapy in early breast cancer. The treatment denotes: preoperative locoregional IRX-2 cytokine immunotherapy. Repertoires were generated with immunoSEQ multiplex PCR, while TCRdb's copy carries only in-frame clones and drops some. The table has some 29,000 clones, 90% seen once. The sequence came from a human donor with breast cancer. Specimen collection occurred from a patient treated with IRX-2 immunotherapy.

In DNA form, the CDR3 reads TGTGCCAGTAGTGGACGGGAGGGATTGCAAGAGACCCAGTACTTC. It translates to CASSGREGLQETQYF. The chain carries TRBV19 and TRBJ2-5, with 8 bases identical to TRBD2. The ends lost 5 bases at V and 2 bases at J; junction bases unmatched: 7. The CDR3 consists of 15 residues. Germline lookup yields CDR1 LNHDA and CDR2 SQIVND (reference sequence).